This T cell receptor beta chain comes out of a study of T cell responses to AZD1222 COVID-19 vaccine. TCRdb's copy holds only in-frame clones and misses some; the assay was immunoSEQ multiplex PCR. The table records about 140,000 clones, about 92% of them present only once. With 5 bases clipped from V and 8 bases from J, the junction kept 7 bases outside the gene matches. This CDR3 is built from 14 residues. Germline values: CDR1 MDHEN, CDR2 SYDVKM. For this clone: Its specificity is unknown.

Overall study results and limits: Rises in breadth and depth of Spike-specific TCRs came after two AZD1222 doses. Baseline serology detected seropositivity in only six AZD1222 recipients. The donors showed a predominance of white British ancestry and of females, with possible underestimation of clonal diversity.

The sequencing here drew on peripheral blood, taken after recovery from COVID-19. V gene TRBV28 combines with J gene TRBJ2-1, with TRBD2 matching 9 bases. This TCR derives from an adult who had recovered from COVID-19. The CDR3 spells CASSSTSGSDEQFF. The CDR3 DNA reads TGTGCCAGCAGTAGTACTAGCGGGTCAGATGAGCAGTTCTTC.